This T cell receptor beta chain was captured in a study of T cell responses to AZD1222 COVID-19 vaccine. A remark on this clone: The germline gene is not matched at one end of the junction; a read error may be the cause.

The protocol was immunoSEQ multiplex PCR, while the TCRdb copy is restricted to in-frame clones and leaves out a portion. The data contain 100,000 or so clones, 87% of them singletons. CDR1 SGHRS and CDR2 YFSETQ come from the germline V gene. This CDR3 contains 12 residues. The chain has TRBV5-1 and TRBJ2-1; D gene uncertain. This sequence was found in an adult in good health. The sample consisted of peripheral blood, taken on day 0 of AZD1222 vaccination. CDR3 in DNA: TGTGCCAGCAGCTTAACTCAGAATGAGCAGTTCTTC. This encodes CASSLTQNEQFF.